One and the same sample provided the 24 T cell receptor beta chains below, sequenced in a study of control samples from healthy donors and cancer patients. Assay: immunoSEQ multiplex PCR; the TCRdb copy retains only in-frame clones and omits some. Among roughly 90,000 clones listed, over 85% were seen once. The specimen was blood. Receptors were obtained from a woman in her twenties or thirties in good health.

V is TRBV4-1 and J is TRBJ1-5; 9 bases match TRBD1. CDR3 length equals 15 residues. Germline CDR1 is MGHRA and CDR2 is YSYEKL. V lost 4 bases to trimming and J lost 3 bases; unmatched junction nucleotides: 4. The CDR3 protein is CASSPRDRDNQPQHF. The CDR3 DNA sequence: TGCGCCAGCAGCCCCAGGGACAGGGACAATCAGCCCCAGCATTTT.

This chain connects TRBV7-3 to TRBJ2-1; weak D call: TRBD2 (7 bases). This CDR3 comprises 15 residues. The V and J ends lost 5 bases and 5 bases respectively, with 16 bases between them. Germline CDR1 reads SGHTA; CDR2 reads FQGTGA. The CDR3 coding sequence is TGTGCCAGCAGCCACGGGGGGCGGTTTAACAATGAGCAGTTCTTC. This translates into CASSHGGRFNNEQFF.

The chain couples TRBV28 to TRBJ2-7, with D uncertain. In germline, CDR1 is MDHEN, CDR2 SYDVKM. The V gene lost 2 bases and the J gene lost 2 bases, with 10 bases spanning the gap. This CDR3 contains 14 residues. The CDR3 protein is CASSLELATYEQYF. The CDR3 nucleotides are TGTGCCAGCAGTTTAGAACTTGCTACCTACGAGCAGTACTTC.

The chain uses TRBV5-6 and TRBJ2-4, with a tentative D call TRBD1 (6 bases). Looked up from germline, CDR1 is SGHDT and CDR2 is YYEEEE. The CDR3 spans 13 residues. Deletions cut 2 bases from V and 6 bases from J, with 9 bases between. CDR3 sequence reads: CASSFSDRNIQYF. Written as DNA, the CDR3 is TGTGCCAGCAGCTTCTCGGACAGAAACATTCAGTACTTC. Combining the CDR3 with reference TRBV5-6 and TRBJ2-4 gives the whole variable domain DAGVTQSPTHLIKTRGQQVTLRCSPKSGHDTVSWYQQALGQGPQFIFQYYEEEERQRGNFPDRFSGHQFPNYSSELNVNALLLGDSALYLCASSFSDRNIQYFGAGTRLSVL.

The chain is built from TRBV4-1 and TRBJ1-1; D not resolved. CDR3 size: 13 residues. The V gene lost 7 bases and the J gene lost 1 base, with 10 bases spanning the gap. Germline CDR1 is MGHRA and CDR2 is YSYEKL. CDR3 in amino acids: CASKRTTNTEAFF. In nucleotides, the CDR3 is TGCGCCAGCAAAAGAACTACGAACACTGAAGCTTTCTTT.

J is TRBJ2-1 and V is TRBV19; 9 bases are shared with TRBD1. CDR1 and CDR2 (germline): LNHDA, SQIVND (reference sequence). V gave up 3 bases and J gave up 12 bases; unmatched junction bases: 12. The CDR3 loop spans 15 amino acids. The CDR3 here is CASSMIGPGQGRQFF. CDR3 in DNA: TGTGCCAGTAGTATGATTGGCCCGGGACAGGGACGGCAGTTCTTC.

The chain has TRBV6-1 and TRBJ2-7; TRBD2 might be the D (6 bases). The CDR3 sequence is 15 residues long. Germline lookup yields CDR1 MNHNS and CDR2 SASEGT. Deletions cut 2 bases from V and 12 bases from J, with 23 bases between. The CDR3 nucleotides read TGTGCCAGCAGTGAAAATGGAGGGTCTATCCATCGCGGGTACTTC. Translated: CASSENGGSIHRGYF.

J is TRBJ1-1 and V is TRBV10-2, with 7 bases that match TRBD1. Germline lookup yields CDR1 WSHSY and CDR2 SAAADI. The V segment lost 2 bases and the J segment 0 bases; nucleotides outside the gene matches: 0. The CDR3 is made up of 14 amino acids. The CDR3 spells CASSETGVNTEAFF. The DNA for the CDR3 is TGCGCCAGCAGTGAGACAGGGGTGAACACTGAAGCTTTCTTT.

This chain uses TRBV7-9 with TRBJ1-2; D is perhaps TRBD1 (6 bases). Germline values: CDR1 SEHNR, CDR2 FQNEAQ (reference sequence). This CDR3 is built from 15 residues. The ends were cut back, 7 bases at V and 5 bases at J, with 20 bases in the middle. The CDR3 here is CASIRGWGAAYGYTF. The CDR3 DNA is TGTGCCAGCATCCGGGGTTGGGGGGCCGCGTATGGCTACACCTTC.

The rearrangement uses TRBV19 and TRBJ1-4; 7 bases are a match to TRBD1. Trimming took 5 bases from V and 0 from J; bases not matched to a gene: 6. The CDR3 is made up of 16 amino acids. Germline V gene data show CDR1 as LNHDA and CDR2 as SQIVND (reference sequence). CDR3 residues: CASSSHRGATNEKLFF. For the CDR3, the DNA is TGTGCCAGTAGTTCGCACAGGGGAGCAACTAATGAAAAACTGTTTTTT.

The chain uses TRBV30 and TRBJ2-3, with D tentatively TRBD2 (6 bases). V lost 0 bases and J lost 5, with 9 bases in between. The CDR3 runs 13 residues. Looked up from germline, CDR1 is GTSNPN and CDR2 is SVGIG (reference sequence). CDR3 region: CAWSVRGRDTQYF. DNA for the CDR3: TGTGCCTGGAGTGTACGGGGGAGAGATACGCAGTATTTT.

The V and J genes are TRBV2 and TRBJ1-3, with no clear D. The CDR3 runs 15 residues. Germline CDR1 is SNHLY and CDR2 is FYNNEI. V lost 3 bases, J lost 1 base, and 10 bases lay in between. CDR3 nucleotides: TGTGCCAGCAGTGATCGCGGTTCGTCTGGAAACACCATATATTTT. It encodes CASSDRGSSGNTIYF.

This rearrangement joins TRBV21-1 to TRBJ2-1; the table calls TRBD2, which could not be checked here. TRBV21-1 represents a pseudogene. This CDR3 spans 18 amino acids. The CDR3 protein is CASSKYNRGLASYNEQFF. CDR3 nucleotides: TGTGCCAGCAGCAAATATAACCGGGGACTAGCCTCCTACAATGAGCAGTTCTTC.

The V gene is TRBV15, the J gene TRBJ1-1; weak D call: TRBD1 (6 bases). The CDR3 loop spans 13 amino acids. Trimming removed 6 bases at V and 1 base at J, with 9 bases between. The germline CDR1 and CDR2 sequences are LNHNV and YYDKDF (reference sequence). The CDR3 spells CATRGQQNTEAFF. CDR3 DNA: TGTGCCACCAGAGGACAGCAGAACACTGAAGCTTTCTTT.

The V and J genes are TRBV6-6 and TRBJ1-4; the D is unclear. From germline, CDR1 is MNHNY and CDR2 SVGAGI (reference sequence). With 2 bases removed from V and 6 bases from J, the gap between germline ends came to 4 bases. CDR3 length equals 12 residues. This CDR3 reads CASSYNYEKLFF. In DNA form, the CDR3 reads TGTGCCAGCAGTTACAATTATGAAAAACTGTTTTTT.

The chain links TRBV24-1 to TRBJ2-5; either TRBD1 or TRBD2 may fit D (9 bases each). V was clipped by 3 bases and J by 4 bases, with 26 bases between them. The CDR3 has 19 amino acids. Germline CDR1 reads KGHDR; CDR2 reads SFDVKD. The CDR3 region has the DNA TGTGCCACCAGTGATCCGGGACAGGGCCCTAGCGGGATGGTAGAGACCCAGTACTTC. Its translation: CATSDPGQGPSGMVETQYF.

The chain links TRBV10-3 to TRBJ1-2; 9 nucleotides match TRBD1. From germline, CDR1 is ENHRY and CDR2 SYGVKD. V trimming: 5 bases; J trimming: 6 bases; junction bases outside the gene matches: 10. The CDR3 length is 15 residues. As DNA, the CDR3 is TGTGCCATCAGTTTGTTTGGACAGGGGAAGGATGGCTACACCTTC. It is translated as CAISLFGQGKDGYTF.

The rearrangement uses TRBV5-1 and TRBJ2-1, with D unresolved. The germline CDR1 and CDR2 sequences are SGHRS and YFSETQ. The CDR3 has 14 residues. Trimming left V 1 base short and J 8 bases short, with 13 bases between. This CDR3 is CASSLLVVGDEQFF. CDR3 in DNA: TGCGCCAGCAGCTTGTTAGTAGTAGGTGATGAGCAGTTCTTC.

The chain couples TRBV6-5 to TRBJ1-5, with unresolved D. Germline-derived CDR1 and CDR2 are MNHEY and SVGAGI. The CDR3 spans 14 residues. V shed 7 bases and J shed 2 bases, with 12 bases lying between them. CDR3 DNA: TGTGCCAGCAATCCGACTAGGGGCAATCAGCCCCAGCATTTT. Translated: CASNPTRGNQPQHF.

CDR3 in amino acids: CASSPIPGSNQPQHF. CDR3 DNA sequence: TGTGCCAGCAGTCCGATACCCGGGAGTAATCAGCCCCAGCATTTT. The rearrangement uses TRBV28 and TRBJ1-5; no firm D call. The CDR3 length is 15 residues. Germline loops: CDR1 MDHEN, CDR2 SYDVKM. The V end lost 5 bases, the J end lost 4 bases, and 15 bases lay between the germline ends.

This clone occurred once. The rearrangement uses TRBV7-9 and TRBJ1-4; 7 bases fit TRBD1. Germline V gives CDR1 SEHNR, CDR2 FQNEAQ (reference sequence). This CDR3 has 14 residues. The trim removed 4 bases at V and 8 bases at J, leaving 7 bases unmatched. Written as DNA, the CDR3 is TGTGCCAGCAGCTCACAGGGGAAGGGCGAAAAACTGTTTTTT. It translates to CASSSQGKGEKLFF.

The chain employs TRBV2 and TRBJ1-6, with 7 nucleotides matching TRBD1. Germline assignment: CDR1 SNHLY and CDR2 FYNNEI. The CDR3 consists of 17 residues. With 0 bases clipped from V and 8 bases from J, the junction kept 10 bases outside the gene matches. The DNA of the CDR3 is TGTGCCAGCAGTGAAGCGCTTTTCCGGGACAGATATTCACCCCTCCACTTT. It specifies CASSEALFRDRYSPLHF.

This chain joins TRBV27 and TRBJ1-1; D not resolved. In germline, CDR1 is MNHEY, CDR2 SMNVEV (reference sequence). V was shortened by 4 bases and J by 0 bases, with 9 bases between the two germline ends. This CDR3 comprises 14 residues. The CDR3 reads CASSSQNMNTEAFF. The DNA for the CDR3 is TGTGCCAGCAGTTCTCAGAACATGAACACTGAAGCTTTCTTT.

This clone was picked up one time. The chain uses TRBV6-4 and TRBJ1-5; D uncertain. Trimming left V 3 bases short and J 5 bases short, with 11 bases between. The CDR3 loop spans 14 amino acids. The germline gives CDR1 MRHNA, CDR2 SNTAGT. This chain's CDR3 is CASSEGSVYQPQHF. CDR3 DNA sequence: TGTGCCAGCAGTGAGGGGTCAGTCTATCAGCCCCAGCATTTT.